The next 30 T cell receptor beta chains were all read from a single sample in a study of blood T cell repertoires in COVID-19. Profiling relied on immunoSEQ multiplex PCR, and the TCRdb table lists in-frame clones only, not all of them. The sample lists about 150,000 clones, 87% occurring once. The sequenced sample consisted of PBMCs or T cells enriched from blood (not recorded which). All receptors come from a woman aged 40 to 50 who had been exposed to COVID-19.

The J gene is TRBJ2-2, the V gene TRBV2; a possible D gene is TRBD1 (7 bases). The CDR3 loop spans 16 amino acids. Per germline, CDR1 SNHLY and CDR2 FYNNEI. The V end lost 11 bases, the J end lost 4 bases, and 23 bases lay between the germline ends. CDR3 region: CACLGGTATFTGELFF. CDR3 bases: TGTGCCTGCTTAGGGGGGACAGCTACATTCACCGGGGAGCTGTTTTTT.

The chain recombines TRBV5-1 with TRBJ1-2; 9 bases are a match to TRBD1. V lost 3 bases and J lost 4; bases outside the gene matches: 10. CDR3 length: 16 residues. Germline CDR1 and CDR2: SGHRS and YFSETQ. The CDR3 loop is CASSSPPDRGLYGYTF. The CDR3, as DNA: TGCGCCAGCAGCTCGCCCCCGGACAGGGGCCTCTATGGCTACACCTTC.

The chain has TRBV5-1 and TRBJ2-1; D is unclear. Germline V gene data show CDR1 as SGHRS and CDR2 as YFSETQ. The V and J ends lost 1 base and 4 bases respectively, with 15 bases between them. This CDR3 spans 16 amino acids. CDR3 loop: CASSLNAFPTYNEQFF. In DNA form, the CDR3 reads TGCGCCAGCAGCTTGAATGCCTTTCCTACTTACAATGAGCAGTTCTTC.

The DNA for the CDR3 is TGTGCCAGCATAAATGGACAGGGGAGGGAGCAGTACTTC. This encodes CASINGQGREQYF. The chain links TRBV6-5 to TRBJ2-7, with 9 bases aligning to TRBD1. After removal of 7 bases from V and 7 bases from J, the junction contained 8 bases not matched to a gene. The CDR3 has 13 residues. CDR1 and CDR2 (germline): MNHEY, SVGAGI.

The CDR3 region is CASGSGTSSTDTQYF. The CDR3 bases are TGCGCCAGCGGATCCGGGACTAGTAGCACAGATACGCAGTATTTT. This rearrangement joins TRBV5-1 to TRBJ2-3; 8 bases map to TRBD2. The trim removed 7 bases at V and 0 bases at J, leaving 7 bases unmatched. The CDR3 totals 15 residues. Germline lookup yields CDR1 SGHRS and CDR2 YFSETQ.

J is TRBJ2-1 and V is TRBV28; TRBD2 aligns across 12 bases. The CDR3 consists of 14 residues. The germline gives CDR1 MDHEN, CDR2 SYDVKM. V shed 5 bases and J 10 bases; nucleotides not matched to a gene: 6. Here the CDR3 reads CASSPRLAGEEQFF. CDR3 nucleotides: TGTGCCAGCAGTCCTCGACTAGCGGGAGAGGAGCAGTTCTTC. The variable domain in full, completed from reference TRBV28 and TRBJ2-1, reads DVKVTQSSRYLVKRTGEKVFLECVQDMDHENMFWYRQDPGLGLRLIYFSYDVKMKEKGDIPEGYSVSREKKERFSLILESASTNQTSMYLCASSPRLAGEEQFFGPGTRLTVL.

The rearrangement joins TRBV7-9 to TRBJ2-2, with 8 bases that match TRBD1. From germline, CDR1 is SEHNR and CDR2 FQNEAQ (reference sequence). Unmatched junction bases numbered 0, after V lost 6 bases and J lost 0 bases. This CDR3 has 14 residues. The CDR3 nucleotides are TGTGCCAGCAGACAGGGGGCGAACACCGGGGAGCTGTTTTTT. Protein: CASRQGANTGELFF.

The chain carries TRBV29-1 and TRBJ1-2, with D possibly being TRBD1 (5 bases). CDR1 and CDR2 from the germline V gene are SQVTM and ANQGSEA. The CDR3 consists of 14 residues. The V end was cut by 6 bases, the J end by 2 bases, with 16 bases between. The CDR3 DNA reads TGCAGCGTCCAAAGGGGTACAGGCAACTATGGCTACACCTTC. Translating gives CSVQRGTGNYGYTF.

This chain joins TRBV9 and TRBJ2-2, with 10 bases matching TRBD2. V lost 0 bases and J lost 5; bases outside the gene matches: 10. The CDR3 covers 18 residues. CDR1 is SGDLS and CDR2 is YYNGEE in the germline V gene. CDR3 protein: CASSVAPSGGAGTGELFF. CDR3 bases: TGTGCCAGCAGCGTAGCTCCAAGCGGGGGGGCTGGTACCGGGGAGCTGTTTTTT.

The chain has TRBV7-2 and TRBJ1-2; possible D gene TRBD1, 5 bases. This CDR3 has 14 amino acids. In germline, CDR1 is SGHTA, CDR2 FQGNSA. Trimming stripped 2 bases from V and 1 base from J, with 8 bases between. In DNA, the CDR3 is TGTGCCAGCAGCTTACGCCAGGGTAACTATGGCTACACCTTC. This encodes CASSLRQGNYGYTF.

This clone was recorded once. The genes are TRBV7-9 and TRBJ2-2; a weak D match, TRBD1 (6 bases). CDR3 length equals 14 residues. Trimming shortened V by 6 bases and J by 4 bases, and 12 bases separated the two germline ends. Per the germline V gene, CDR1 is SEHNR and CDR2 is FQNEAQ (reference sequence). In DNA form, the CDR3 reads TGTGCCAGCAGTTACAAAGGGGGCACCGGGGAGCTGTTTTTT. Protein: CASSYKGGTGELFF.

This clone was detected only once. This sequence joins TRBV5-1 and TRBJ1-2, with D possibly TRBD1 on 6 matching bases. Trimming took off 0 bases at V and 6 bases at J, with 12 bases between the two ends. In germline, CDR1 is SGHRS, CDR2 YFSETQ. There are 14 residues in the CDR3. Here the CDR3 reads CASSLERGADGYTF. The CDR3 DNA follows: TGCGCCAGCAGCTTGGAACGGGGGGCGGATGGCTACACCTTC.

The V gene is TRBV25-1, the J gene TRBJ1-1; D gene unclear. CDR3 length equals 12 residues. V gave up 2 bases and J gave up 8 bases, with 9 bases separating them. From germline, CDR1 is MGHDK and CDR2 SYGVNS. The CDR3 here is CASSEGVREAFF. In DNA form, the CDR3 reads TGTGCCAGCAGTGAAGGCGTCAGGGAAGCTTTCTTT.

The rearrangement uses TRBV27 and TRBJ1-5; D remains unclear. The CDR3 is 13 amino acids. The V end was cut by 7 bases, the J end by 3 bases, with 10 bases between. Germline assignment: CDR1 MNHEY and CDR2 SMNVEV (reference sequence). The CDR3 spells CASKRNNNQPQHF. In DNA, the CDR3 is TGTGCCAGCAAGAGGAACAACAATCAGCCCCAGCATTTT.

V usage is TRBV10-1 and J usage is TRBJ2-1, with 9 bases identical to TRBD1. CDR1 and CDR2 (germline): WNHNN, SYGVQD (reference sequence). With 6 bases clipped from V and 7 bases from J, the junction kept 10 bases outside the gene matches. This CDR3 comprises 15 residues. The CDR3 loop reads CASSERTGAINEQFF. CDR3 nucleotides: TGCGCCAGCAGCGAACGGACAGGGGCCATAAATGAGCAGTTCTTC.

This chain uses TRBV5-6 with TRBJ2-7; perhaps TRBD1 as D (5 bases). V was shortened by 5 bases and J by 2 bases, with 11 bases between the two germline ends. CDR1 and CDR2 (germline): SGHDT, YYEEEE. The CDR3 totals 13 residues. CDR3 residues: CASSLTATYEQYF. The CDR3 bases are TGTGCCAGCAGTTTGACAGCTACCTACGAGCAGTACTTC.

The chain is built from TRBV7-9 and TRBJ1-1, with TRBD1 as a possible D gene (5 bases). The CDR3 length is 11 residues. Trimming took 6 bases from V and 13 from J, leaving 15 bases between them. Germline V gene data show CDR1 as SEHNR and CDR2 as FQNEAQ (reference sequence). The DNA of the CDR3 is TGTGCCAGCAGTCAACAGGTGGTGGGTTTCTTT. Translated: CASSQQVVGFF. Full variable domain (rest looked up from reference TRBV7-9 and TRBJ1-1): DTGVSQNPRHKITKRGQNVTFRCDPISEHNRLYWYRQTLGQGPEFLTYFQNEAQLEKSRLLSDRFSAERPKGSFSTLEIQRTEQGDSAMYLCASSQQVVGFFGQGTRLTVV.

The genes are TRBV15 and TRBJ2-2, with TRBD1 matching 8 bases. The CDR3 is made up of 17 amino acids. After removal of 0 bases from V and 0 bases from J, the junction contained 3 bases not matched to a gene. CDR1 is LNHNV, CDR2 YYDKDF, per germline (reference sequence). The CDR3 nucleotides are TGTGCCACCAGCAGAGATTTACAGGGGGCGAACACCGGGGAGCTGTTTTTT. It specifies CATSRDLQGANTGELFF.

CDR3 sequence: CASSLGSDYGYTF. The CDR3 DNA reads as TGTGCCAGCAGTTTAGGGAGCGACTATGGCTACACCTTC. This sequence joins TRBV27 and TRBJ1-2; D remains unclear. Germline lookup yields CDR1 MNHEY and CDR2 SMNVEV (reference sequence). Deletions cut 2 bases from V and 3 bases from J, with 7 bases between. The CDR3 totals 13 residues.

The genes are TRBV19 and TRBJ2-7; D perhaps matches TRBD2 (6 bases). Germline V lookup: CDR1 LNHDA, CDR2 SQIVND (reference sequence). Trimming removed 5 bases at V and 2 bases at J, with 16 bases between. This CDR3 region has 15 residues. CDR3 sequence reads: CASSAAVAGTYEQYF. The CDR3 DNA sequence: TGTGCCAGTAGTGCCGCCGTTGCGGGGACCTACGAGCAGTACTTC. The full variable domain, in which reference TRBV19 and TRBJ2-7 provide the parts outside the CDR3, is DGGITQSPKYLFRKEGQNVTLSCEQNLNHDAMYWYRQDPGQGLRLIYYSQIVNDFQKGDIAEGYSVSREKKESFPLTVTSAQKNPTAFYLCASSAAVAGTYEQYFGPGTRLTVT.

This sequence joins TRBV14 and TRBJ1-2, with unresolved D. CDR1 and CDR2 (germline): SGHDN, FVKESK. The CDR3 is 16 amino acids. V lost 0 bases, J lost 5 bases, and 16 bases lay in between. The CDR3 bases are TGTGCCAGCAGCCAAGATCCACTGAGGGATAGATATGGCTACACCTTC. It translates to CASSQDPLRDRYGYTF.

The genes are TRBV29-1 and TRBJ1-2, with 8 bases matching TRBD1. Germline V lookup: CDR1 SQVTM, CDR2 ANQGSEA. This CDR3 comprises 13 residues. The V and J ends lost 4 bases and 7 bases, in that order; junction bases with no gene match: 8. This CDR3 reads CSVAMDRDPGYTF. The CDR3 coding sequence is TGCAGCGTTGCCATGGACAGGGACCCTGGCTACACCTTC.

The chain carries TRBV21-1 and TRBJ1-4. TRBV21-1 is a pseudogene segment. The CDR3 totals 18 residues. The CDR3 here is CASSKEIAADLLYEKLFF. DNA for the CDR3: TGTGCCAGCAGCAAAGAAATTGCGGCAGACCTTCTTTATGAAAAACTGTTTTTT.

The rearrangement uses TRBV7-2 and TRBJ2-7, with 10 bases aligning to TRBD2. The J segment lost 4 bases and the V segment lost 1 base, leaving 10 bases of the junction unmatched. The V gene's germline CDR1 is SGHTA and CDR2 FQGNSA. CDR3 size: 17 residues. The CDR3 sequence: CASSLEVAGGITYEQYF. As DNA, the CDR3 is TGTGCCAGCAGCTTAGAAGTAGCGGGAGGAATTACGTACGAGCAGTACTTC.

The chain links TRBV6-5 to TRBJ2-1, with D possibly matching TRBD1 (6 bases). V was shortened by 4 bases and J by 2 bases, with 12 bases between the two germline ends. Germline V gives CDR1 MNHEY, CDR2 SVGAGI. This CDR3 contains 15 residues. The CDR3 DNA is TGTGCCAGCAGTTTACAGGGTAGCACCTACAATGAGCAGTTCTTC. The encoded protein is CASSLQGSTYNEQFF.

The V call is TRBV5-4, the J call TRBJ2-7; 8 bases are a match to TRBD2. Trimming cost V 4 bases and J 0 bases; bases outside gene matches: 6. CDR3 size: 15 residues. The germline CDR1 and CDR2 sequences are SGHNT and YYREEE (reference sequence). As DNA, the CDR3 is TGTGCCAGCAGCACCCGGACTAGCAGCTCCTACGAGCAGTACTTC. Amino acid sequence: CASSTRTSSSYEQYF.

About this clone: Other DNA sequences within the sample encode an identical CDR3. The chain couples TRBV7-9 to TRBJ1-5; the match to TRBD1 covers 9 bases. From germline, CDR1 is SEHNR and CDR2 FQNEAQ (reference sequence). V lost 5 bases to trimming and J lost 2 bases; unmatched junction nucleotides: 1. The CDR3 extends over 14 amino acids. In DNA, the CDR3 is TGTGCCAGCAGCAGGACAGGGGGCAATCAGCCCCAGCATTTT. It translates to CASSRTGGNQPQHF.

The chain couples TRBV3-1 (or the pseudogene TRBV3-2) to TRBJ2-7, with 8 bases fitting TRBD2. The germline CDR1 and CDR2 sequences are LGHDT and YNNKEL (reference sequence). Trimming cost V 4 bases and J 1 base; bases outside gene matches: 9. This CDR3 spans 16 amino acids. CDR3 DNA: TGTGCCAGCAGCCCATCGGGGGGGGCGGTATCCTACGAGCAGTACTTC. It codes for CASSPSGGAVSYEQYF.

This chain links TRBV29-1 with TRBJ2-3; weak D call: TRBD2 (7 bases). Looked up from germline, CDR1 is SQVTM and CDR2 is ANQGSEA. Deletions cut 6 bases from V and 2 bases from J, with 15 bases between. The CDR3 runs to 14 residues. The CDR3 region has the DNA TGCAGCGTATTGAGGGGGGGTACCACAGATACGCAGTATTTT. Encoded protein: CSVLRGGTTDTQYF.

V is TRBV6-1 and J is TRBJ2-3, with 11 positions matching TRBD2. Trimming cost V 0 bases and J 4 bases; bases outside gene matches: 6. CDR1 is MNHNS, CDR2 SASEGT, per germline. CDR3 length: 17 residues. The CDR3 here is CASSEALAGGPSDTQYF. CDR3 coding DNA: TGTGCCAGCAGTGAAGCGTTAGCGGGGGGGCCATCAGATACGCAGTATTTT.